This T cell receptor (beta chain) originates from a study of cytomegalovirus exposure and HLA in healthy donors (dated 2017 in TCRdb). Regarding the research as a whole: According to an earlier analysis of several hundred of the donors, about 179 million T cells yielded 117 million unique TCR beta sequences and around 300 Gb of sequence data. Besides the first cohort of around 670 subjects, a separate validation cohort made up of 120 or so different subjects was used. On average, roughly 200,000 unique TCR beta nucleotide sequences were sequenced per donor among a few hundred genotyped donors of the cohort, with about 19% of those sequences being non-productive. Roughly 5 DR-DQ haplotypes were treated as single units for association and clustering because of strong linkage in the cohort. Using immunosequencing, the study profiled T cell repertoires from 550 to 750 subjects and related those repertoires to cytomegalovirus serostatus. An earlier analysis of approximately 640 of the donors applied high-throughput TCR beta sequencing to assess whether each TCR beta V gene segment acted as functional or pseudogenic. In the later analysis, no new phenotypic data were used to find candidate immune exposures; instead, reliance was placed on TCR beta sequences and their occurrence across donors. Donor age, sex, ethnicity and CMV serostatus were compiled alongside the repertoire data. The study aimed to test whether signatures of past pathogen exposure could be identified by cataloging public T cell receptors. Of the roughly 400 genotyped donors, around 81% fell in the genetic ancestry cluster associated with self-reported Caucasian donors. A later genetic analysis used genome-wide SNP genotypes for about three fifths of the 666 donors, treating that subset as a discovery cohort. Typing coverage varied by locus: about 620-630 donors for A, B, C, DRB1 and DQB1; roughly 510 for DQA1; more than 600 for DPA1; around 490 for DPB1. In a later analysis, previously published TCR beta repertoires from 670 or so donors were re-analyzed and high-resolution HLA genotyping was added so that TCR occurrence patterns could be studied. About 280 gigabases of sequencing data and 78 million or so unique TCR sequences were included in an early release covering about 600 HLA-typed donors. The study combined high-throughput TCR immunosequencing, statistical association of individual TCRs with disease status, and machine learning to predict cytomegalovirus infection status. HLA typing included class I and class II loci at four-digit resolution. Every discovery cohort repertoire had been produced on one sequencing platform. Beyond this particular receptor, the publication reports: A later genetic analysis associated a missense DCLRE1C variant with V-gene and J-gene trimming of TCR beta chains, and an independent cohort replicated the association. A later analysis reported that several top co-occurrence clusters appeared linked to parvovirus B19, influenza, CMV and Epstein-Barr virus. CMV serostatus was the only immune exposure information available for the cohort. A later analysis found that HLA-associated TCR beta chains were more clonally expanded and had lower generation probabilities than equally common non-associated chains. A further reported finding was that TCR beta sequences accurately predicted the HLA-A and HLA-B alleles for most subjects in the first cohort. Linkage disequilibrium might explain the correlated functional status among segregating V segments, but an unknown experimental factor could not be excluded. Assigning TCR associations to individual alleles was difficult when HLA alleles, especially DR and DQ, strongly co-occurred. The 87-base-pair reads could not distinguish some IMGT-functional V segments, including TRBV6-2 and TRBV6-3, so those segments were excluded. The classifier was reported to diagnose cytomegalovirus status with high specificity and sensitivity in both the original cohort and the validation cohort. A later analysis found that most CMV-associated TCR beta chains appeared HLA-restricted, with HLA associations seemingly driven largely by CMV exposure. Because counts were too low, under 20 rarely observed V segments, including chromosome 9 orphons, were left out of the earlier analysis of over 550 of the donors. Because HLA typing was missing for some donors at each locus, association tests included only the typed subset. Sequencing depth was assumed to be roughly uniform across donors in the presence/absence analyses, though that assumption may not hold. A later analysis found that TCR association rates varied across HLA loci, with DRB1 alleles showing the most associated TCRs and HLA-C alleles the fewest. Only TCR beta chains were sequenced in this cohort, and the absence of alpha or paired-chain data limited detectable features. Most TCR sequences were seen in very few donors, while some public TCRs were found in many individuals. A cluster of highly shared sequence variants was judged likely to be a technical artifact of the sequencing pipeline. At a false discovery rate of 0.05, a later analysis linked under 20,000 TCR beta sequences to specific HLA alleles. The study gave a list of roughly 150 TCR beta chains associated with cytomegalovirus. In an earlier analysis of some 550 of the donors, most TCR beta V segments were observed in productive rearrangements about 87% or about 30% of the time, broadly matching IMGT annotations. The authors suggested that the approach could potentially be generalized to other disease states and immunological phenotypes. A few of the identified cytomegalovirus-associated TCR beta chains were confirmed in vitro to be specific for cytomegalovirus antigens. A later genetic analysis reported fewer N-insertions in productive TCRs among donors in an Asian-associated ancestry cluster than the roughly 670-donor mean.

The cohort was made up of approximately 700 healthy bone marrow donors. All cohort members were sampled while nominally healthy, although unrecorded immune exposures were likely present. The donor tested CMV seronegative and was one of the 352 seronegative cohort members. Each donor provided a peripheral blood sample, and peripheral blood mononuclear cells were used for TCR beta sequencing. Genomic DNA extraction from the blood cell samples was performed with the Qiagen DNeasy Blood Extraction Kit. In the germline V gene, CDR1 corresponds to SGHAT and CDR2 to FQNNGV. The germline ends are 10 bases apart after V is trimmed by 1 base and J by 4 bases. The CDR3 has 15 amino acids, counting the end cysteine and phenylalanine. Only CDR3 DNA remains: 45 bases, in frame from the first base. Libraries were prepared through the immunoSEQ multiplex PCR assay. A mixture of 60 forward primers for TCR Vbeta segments and 13 reverse primers for TCR Jbeta segments was used in the multiplex PCR. The CDR3 region of rearranged TCR beta genes was amplified from genomic DNA with a multiplex PCR assay. On the Illumina HiSeq System, the amplified TCR beta libraries were sequenced as 87-base-pair reads. In the paper's pipeline: A later analysis tallied approximately 87 million unique TCR beta chains across the 640 or so repertoires, and approximately 12 million of those chains were shared by two or more donors. A nearest-neighbor algorithm error-corrected the raw reads and collapsed the reads into unique sequences, merging closely related sequences to remove PCR and sequencing errors. CDR3 sequences were aligned to IMGT reference sequences to assign V, D and J gene segments. For a sequence to be retained, a match of at least six nucleotides to both a V gene segment and a J gene segment was required. A rearrangement was called productive if the CDR3 had no stop codons and remained in frame with V and J, and every other rearrangement was called non-productive. CDR3 was defined according to IMGT convention as the region running from the second conserved V-encoded cysteine to the conserved J-encoded phenylalanine. The earlier analysis of 450 to 750 of the donors excluded any sequence lacking an unambiguous match to a single V gene segment. An earlier analysis of a few hundred of the donors classified V segments as functional when productive rearrangements were above 56.7% and as segregating when the standard deviation between donors was above 5%. To diagnose cytomegalovirus status from the catalog of TCR beta chain sequences, a statistical classification framework was built. A later analysis assigned V and J genes by comparing TCR nucleotide sequences with IMGT/GENE-DB human TR gene sequences. In a later analysis, CDR3 sequences and most-parsimonious VDJ recombination scenarios were assigned using the TCRdist pipeline. In a later analysis, every TCR beta chain was defined by the combination of its CDR3 amino acid sequence and its V-gene family, and reads without a unique V-gene family were dropped. A later analysis removed 592 highly shared, low-generation-probability nucleotide sequences to deal with suspected cross-contamination and a sequencing artifact. In a later analysis, a clonal expansion index was calculated for each public chain from normalized within-repertoire ranks of inferred template counts. Generation probabilities in a later analysis came from a VDJ recombination model fitted to out-of-frame rearrangements, and those results were checked against IGoR. In a later analysis, hypergeometric tests were used to score TCR-TCR, TCR-HLA and TCR-CMV co-occurrence, with a repertoire-size bias correction applied to TCR pairs. A later analysis estimated false discovery rates by permuting HLA or CMV assignments 20 times. In a later analysis, co-occurring TCRs were grouped with DBSCAN, and TCRdist sequence similarity was added when clustering was performed within HLA-allele-positive subsets. Repertoires with fewer than 30,000 or more than 120,000 public chains were left out of co-occurrence clustering, as were four to six repertoires with anomalous nucleotide sharing. This is the immuneACCESS table as TCRdb keeps it, with only in-frame sequences that have V and J called. A part of the clones is gone; compared with another copy, unresolved V genes explain less than half, and the rest is unexplained. The V and J calls and the clone size are those of that table, but D and trimming were determined from the DNA. This sample lists about 150,000 clones; 80% were detected once. The leading ten clones occupy roughly 2.3% of the sample.

A single count supports this clone. Its target antigen remains unknown. No much larger clone exists at a distance of one base, and base qualities are not known. This sequence was found in a man in his thirties or forties in good health and CMV-seronegative. The chain is encoded by TRBV11-2 joined to TRBJ2-2; D gene: possibly TRBD2, on 6 matching bases. Specimen: PBMCs. The CDR3 amino acid sequence is: CASSLGRAGTGELFF. The DNA reads as follows: TGTGCCAGCAGCTTAGGACGAGCGGGCACCGGGGAGCTGTTTTTT.